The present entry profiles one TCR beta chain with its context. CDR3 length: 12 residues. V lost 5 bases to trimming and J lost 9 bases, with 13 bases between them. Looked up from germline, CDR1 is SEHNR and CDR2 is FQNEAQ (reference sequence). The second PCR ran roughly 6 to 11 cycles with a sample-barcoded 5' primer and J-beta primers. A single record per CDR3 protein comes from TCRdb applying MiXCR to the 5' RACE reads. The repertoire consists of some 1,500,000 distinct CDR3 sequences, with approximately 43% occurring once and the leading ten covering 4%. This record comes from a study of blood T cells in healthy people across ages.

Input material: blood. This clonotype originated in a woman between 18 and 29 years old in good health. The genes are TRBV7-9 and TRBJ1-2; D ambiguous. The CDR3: CASSLTVGSYTF. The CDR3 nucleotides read TGTGCCAGCAGCCTTACAGTGGGAAGCTACACCTTC.